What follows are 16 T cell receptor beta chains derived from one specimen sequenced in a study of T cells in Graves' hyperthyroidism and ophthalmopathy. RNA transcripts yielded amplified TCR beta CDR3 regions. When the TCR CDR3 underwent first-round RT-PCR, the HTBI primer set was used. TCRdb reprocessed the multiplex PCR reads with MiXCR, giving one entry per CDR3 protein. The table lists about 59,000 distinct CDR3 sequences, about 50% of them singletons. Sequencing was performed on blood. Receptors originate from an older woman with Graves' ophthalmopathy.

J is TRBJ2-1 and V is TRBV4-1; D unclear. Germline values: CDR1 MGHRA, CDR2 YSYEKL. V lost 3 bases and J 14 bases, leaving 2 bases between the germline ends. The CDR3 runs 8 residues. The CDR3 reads CASSHKFF. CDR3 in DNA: TGCGCCAGCAGCCACAAGTTCTTC.

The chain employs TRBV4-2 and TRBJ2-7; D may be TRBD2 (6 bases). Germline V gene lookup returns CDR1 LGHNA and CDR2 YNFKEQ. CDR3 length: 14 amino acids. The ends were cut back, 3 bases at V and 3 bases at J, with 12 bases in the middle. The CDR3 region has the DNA TGTGCCAGCAGCCAGGGCGTGGGGGGCTACGAGCAGTACTTC. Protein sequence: CASSQGVGGYEQYF.

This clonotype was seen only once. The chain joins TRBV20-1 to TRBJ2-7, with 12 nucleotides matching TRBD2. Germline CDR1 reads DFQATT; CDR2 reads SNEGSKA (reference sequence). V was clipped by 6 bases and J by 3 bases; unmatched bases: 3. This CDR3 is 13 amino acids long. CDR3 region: CSARLAGVYEQYF. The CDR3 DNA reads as TGCAGTGCCAGACTAGCGGGAGTCTACGAGCAGTACTTC.

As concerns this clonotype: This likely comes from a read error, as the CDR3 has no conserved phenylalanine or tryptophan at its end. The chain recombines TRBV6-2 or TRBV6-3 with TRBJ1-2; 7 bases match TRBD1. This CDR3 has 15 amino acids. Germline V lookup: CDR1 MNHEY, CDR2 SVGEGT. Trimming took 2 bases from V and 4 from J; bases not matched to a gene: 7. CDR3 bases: TGTGCCAGCAGTTACGCGGGACAGTCCGTCTATGGCTACACCCTC. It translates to CASSYAGQSVYGYTL.

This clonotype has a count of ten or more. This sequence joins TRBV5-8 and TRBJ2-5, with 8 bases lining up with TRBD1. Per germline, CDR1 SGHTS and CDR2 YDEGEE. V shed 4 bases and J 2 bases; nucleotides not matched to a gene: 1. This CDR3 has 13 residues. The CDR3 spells CASSGTGQETQYF. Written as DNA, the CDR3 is TGTGCCAGCAGCGGGACAGGTCAAGAGACCCAGTACTTC.

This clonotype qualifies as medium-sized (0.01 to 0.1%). The CDR3 here is CSVTTDSNQPQHF. The CDR3 DNA reads as TGCAGCGTTACGACAGATAGCAATCAGCCCCAGCATTTT. The gene calls are TRBV29-1 and TRBJ1-5, with D perhaps matching TRBD1 (5 bases). CDR3 length: 13 residues. The germline V gene encodes CDR1 SQVTM and CDR2 ANQGSEA. V shed 5 bases and J shed 0 bases, with 8 bases lying between them. Full variable domain (missing parts from reference TRBV29-1 and TRBJ1-5): SAVISQKPSRDICQRGTSLTIQCQVDSQVTMMFWYRQQPGQSLTLIATANQGSEATYESGFVIDKFPISRPNLTFSTLTVSNMSPEDSSIYLCSVTTDSNQPQHFGDGTRLSIL.

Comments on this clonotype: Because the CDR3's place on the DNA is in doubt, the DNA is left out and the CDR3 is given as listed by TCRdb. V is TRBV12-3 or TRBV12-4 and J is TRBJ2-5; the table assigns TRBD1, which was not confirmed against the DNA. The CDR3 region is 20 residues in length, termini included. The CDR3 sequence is CASLGGGRNGYTFGSGTQHF.

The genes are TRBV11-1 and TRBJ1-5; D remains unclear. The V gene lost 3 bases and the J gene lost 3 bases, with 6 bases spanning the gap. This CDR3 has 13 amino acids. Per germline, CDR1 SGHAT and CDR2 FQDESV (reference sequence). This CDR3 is CASSFNLNQPQHF. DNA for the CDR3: TGTGCCAGCAGCTTTAACCTCAATCAGCCCCAGCATTTT.

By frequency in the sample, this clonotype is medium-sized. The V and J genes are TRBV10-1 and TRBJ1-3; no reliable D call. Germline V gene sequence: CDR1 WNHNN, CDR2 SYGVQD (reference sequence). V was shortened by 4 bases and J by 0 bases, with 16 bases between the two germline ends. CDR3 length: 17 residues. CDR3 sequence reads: CASSVRVQTFSGNTIYF. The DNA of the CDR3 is TGCGCCAGCAGTGTGAGGGTCCAAACCTTCTCTGGAAACACCATATATTTT.

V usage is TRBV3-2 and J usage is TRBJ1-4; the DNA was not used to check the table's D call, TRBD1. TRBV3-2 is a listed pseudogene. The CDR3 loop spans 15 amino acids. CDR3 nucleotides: TGTGCCAGCAGCCTGGACAGGGCCAGCAATGAAAAACTGTTTTTT. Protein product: CASSLDRASNEKLFF.

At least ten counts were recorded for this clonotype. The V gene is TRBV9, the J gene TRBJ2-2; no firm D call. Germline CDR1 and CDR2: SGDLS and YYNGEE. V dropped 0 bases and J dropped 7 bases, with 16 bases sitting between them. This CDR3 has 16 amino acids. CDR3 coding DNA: TGTGCCAGCAGCGTAGTTGGATTAGGGTCGGACGGGGAGCTGTTTTTT. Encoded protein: CASSVVGLGSDGELFF.

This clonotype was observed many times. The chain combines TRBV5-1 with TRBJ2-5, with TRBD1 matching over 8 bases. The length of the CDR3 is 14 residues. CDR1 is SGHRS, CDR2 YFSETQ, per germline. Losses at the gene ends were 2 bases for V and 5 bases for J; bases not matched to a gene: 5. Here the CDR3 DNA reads TGCGCCAGCAGCTTTCGGACAGGGTGGGAGACCCAGTACTTC. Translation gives CASSFRTGWETQYF. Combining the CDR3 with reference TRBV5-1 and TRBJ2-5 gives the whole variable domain KAGVTQTPRYLIKTRGQQVTLSCSPISGHRSVSWYQQTPGQGLQFLFEYFSETQRNKGNFPGRFSGRQFSNSRSEMNVSTLELGDSALYLCASSFRTGWETQYFGPGTRLLVL.

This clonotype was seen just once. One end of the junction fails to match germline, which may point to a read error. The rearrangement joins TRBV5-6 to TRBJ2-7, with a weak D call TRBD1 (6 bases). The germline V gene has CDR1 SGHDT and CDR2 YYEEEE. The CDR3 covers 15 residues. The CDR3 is CASSLWGLSSHERYF. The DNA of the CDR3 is TGTGCCAGCAGCTTGTGGGGGCTCAGCTCCCACGAGCGGTACTTC.

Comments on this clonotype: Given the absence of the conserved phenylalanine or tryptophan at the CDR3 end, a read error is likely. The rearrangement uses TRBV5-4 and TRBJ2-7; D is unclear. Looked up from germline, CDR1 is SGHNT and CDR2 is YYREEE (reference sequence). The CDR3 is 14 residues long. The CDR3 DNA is TGTGCCAGCAGGTTGGCCGATCAGGAGTACGAGCAGTACTCC. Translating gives CASRLADQEYEQYS.

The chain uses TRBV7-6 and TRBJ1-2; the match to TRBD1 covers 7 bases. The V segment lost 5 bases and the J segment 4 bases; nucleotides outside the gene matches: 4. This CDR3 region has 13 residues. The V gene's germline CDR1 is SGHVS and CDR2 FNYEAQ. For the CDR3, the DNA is TGTGCCAGCAGCGTCAGGGGGGCCTATGGCTACACCTTC. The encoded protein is CASSVRGAYGYTF.

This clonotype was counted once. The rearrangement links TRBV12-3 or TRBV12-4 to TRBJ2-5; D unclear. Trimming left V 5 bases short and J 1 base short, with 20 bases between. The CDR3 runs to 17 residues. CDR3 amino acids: CASSAQGMAYLQETQYF. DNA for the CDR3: TGTGCCAGCAGTGCCCAAGGGATGGCATATCTCCAAGAGACCCAGTACTTC.